This section outlines one T cell receptor beta chain sequence together with its context. Per the original methods: How many nucleated cells were present was estimated from reference gene primer amplification. Libraries were prepared by immunoSEQ multiplex PCR; TCRdb keeps only in-frame clonotypes and omits some of them. V and J calls and clone size are copied from that table; D and trimming were computed from the DNA. The repertoire holds about 26,000 clones, with 75% to 90% as singletons. Germline V gene lookup returns CDR1 LGHNT and CDR2 FRNRAP. V lost 3 bases and J lost 4, with 16 bases in between. The CDR3 has 15 residues. This sample stems from a study of blood T cell repertoires in COVID-19. Study-level information: Some COVID-19 samples were acute and others convalescent; all came from the United States, Italy and Spain.

The chain couples TRBV12-5 to TRBJ2-7; possible D gene TRBD1, 6 bases. The sample was peripheral blood. This receptor was taken from a human donor in a cohort sampled during active COVID-19. CDR3 protein: CASGFPERQVYEQYF. The CDR3 DNA follows: TGTGCTAGTGGTTTCCCCGAACGACAGGTTTACGAGCAGTACTTC.